Listed here are 9 T cell receptor beta chains from one sample, sequenced in a study of blood T cell repertoires in COVID-19. Repertoires were generated with immunoSEQ multiplex PCR, while TCRdb's copy carries only in-frame clones and drops some. The repertoire holds more than 200,000 clones, with around 85% as singletons. The sequenced sample was peripheral blood. All receptors derive from an elderly man with acute or convalescent COVID-19.

This chain connects TRBV7-9 to TRBJ2-1, with D perhaps matching TRBD1 (6 bases). V was cut by 1 base and J by 9 bases, with 13 bases left in between. Germline V CDR1 and CDR2: SEHNR, FQNEAQ (reference sequence). CDR3 length: 14 amino acids. Here the CDR3 reads CASSLEMDSSEQFF. The DNA for the CDR3 is TGTGCCAGCAGCTTAGAAATGGACAGCTCTGAGCAGTTCTTC.

The chain has TRBV18 and TRBJ1-4, with D perhaps TRBD1 (6 bases). Germline CDR1 is KGHSH and CDR2 is LQKENI. The V gene lost 5 bases and the J gene lost 4 bases, with 11 bases spanning the gap. This CDR3 region has 14 residues. The CDR3 DNA reads TGTGCCAGCTCATTACAGGGCCGTAATGAAAAACTGTTTTTT. Its protein product is CASSLQGRNEKLFF. The entire variable domain, with the rest obtained from reference TRBV18 and TRBJ1-4, is as follows: NAGVMQNPRHLVRRRGQEARLRCSPMKGHSHVYWYRQLPEEGLKFMVYLQKENIIDESGMPKERFSAEFPKEGPSILRIQQVVRGDSAAYFCASSLQGRNEKLFFGSGTQLSVL.

The CDR3 region is CASSIAGTSGGASQYF. CDR3 nucleotide sequence: TGTGCCAGTAGTATAGCAGGGACTAGCGGGGGGGCGTCGCAGTATTTT. This chain uses TRBV19 with TRBJ2-3, with 16 bases aligning to TRBD2. The CDR3 runs 16 residues. CDR1 and CDR2 (germline): LNHDA, SQIVND (reference sequence). The J segment lost 10 bases and the V segment lost 1 base, leaving 5 bases of the junction unmatched.

CDR3 sequence reads: CAWIRTNNEQFF. The CDR3 DNA sequence: TGTGCCTGGATTCGGACTAACAATGAGCAGTTCTTC. The chain is built from TRBV30 and TRBJ2-1; D may be TRBD2 (6 bases). The CDR3 has 12 amino acids. Trimming took off 4 bases at V and 5 bases at J, with 9 bases between the two ends. Germline CDR1 is GTSNPN and CDR2 is SVGIG (reference sequence).

V gene TRBV10-1 combines with J gene TRBJ2-4; TRBD1 might be the D (7 bases). The CDR3 is made up of 17 amino acids. CDR1 and CDR2 (germline): WNHNN, SYGVQD (reference sequence). V was clipped by 0 bases and J by 3 bases, with 15 bases between them. CDR3 coding DNA: TGCGCCAGCAGTGAGTCAGCCAGGGGGGCCGGCAAAAACATTCAGTACTTC. Its translation is CASSESARGAGKNIQYF.

The rearrangement uses TRBV6-2 or TRBV6-3 and TRBJ2-7, with 7 bases matching TRBD1. Germline V gene lookup returns CDR1 MNHEY and CDR2 SVGEGT. Trimming cost V 2 bases and J 3 bases; bases outside gene matches: 10. The CDR3 is made up of 16 amino acids. CDR3 protein: CASSYPDLGGFYEQYF. The CDR3 bases are TGTGCCAGCAGTTACCCCGACTTAGGGGGCTTCTACGAGCAGTACTTC.

The V and J genes are TRBV25-1 and TRBJ2-7; 7 positions agree with TRBD2. Germline CDR1 MGHDK, CDR2 SYGVNS. The ends lost 8 bases at V and 0 bases at J; junction bases unmatched: 4. The length of the CDR3 is 13 residues. Written as DNA, the CDR3 is TGTGCCAGCTGTCAGCGGGGCTCCTACGAGCAGTACTTC. Protein product: CASCQRGSYEQYF.

This rearrangement joins TRBV19 to TRBJ2-3; 10 bases match TRBD2. Unmatched junction bases numbered 4, after V lost 5 bases and J lost 2 bases. The CDR3 is made up of 15 amino acids. The germline gives CDR1 LNHDA, CDR2 SQIVND (reference sequence). CDR3 loop: CASSPLAGFTDTQYF. CDR3 nucleotides: TGTGCCAGTAGTCCACTAGCGGGGTTCACAGATACGCAGTATTTT.

The chain couples TRBV7-9 to TRBJ2-7; tentative D call: TRBD2 (6 bases). Germline values: CDR1 SEHNR, CDR2 FQNEAQ (reference sequence). Trimming shortened V by 3 bases and J by 2 bases, and 11 bases separated the two germline ends. This CDR3 spans 14 amino acids. The chain's CDR3 is CASSFRELPYEQYF. The CDR3 DNA sequence: TGTGCCAGCAGCTTCCGGGAGTTACCCTACGAGCAGTACTTC.